What follows are 12 T cell receptor beta chains derived from one specimen sequenced in a study of blood T cell repertoires in COVID-19. Method: immunoSEQ multiplex PCR; TCRdb's copy keeps in-frame clones and lacks some. The sample has 200,000 to 250,000 clones, 88% seen once; the top ten hold over 1.5%. Sequencing input: peripheral blood. These receptors all come from a man in his 70s with acute or convalescent COVID-19.

The chain is built from TRBV30 and TRBJ2-7; possibly TRBD1 for D (5 bases). Germline V lookup: CDR1 GTSNPN, CDR2 SVGIG (reference sequence). The CDR3 extends over 13 amino acids. Deletions cut 2 bases from V and 3 bases from J, with 11 bases between. The CDR3 loop reads CAWSRGSDYEQYF. The DNA for the CDR3 is TGTGCCTGGAGTAGGGGCTCGGACTACGAGCAGTACTTC. The complete variable domain, with remaining parts taken from reference TRBV30 and TRBJ2-7, reads SQTIHQWPATLVQPVGSPLSLECTVEGTSNPNLYWYRQAAGRGLQLLFYSVGIGQISSEVPQNLSASRPQDRQFILSSKKLLLSDSGFYLCAWSRGSDYEQYFGPGTRLTVT.

V gene TRBV7-2 combines with J gene TRBJ2-7; possibly TRBD1 for D (5 bases). V lost 5 bases, J lost 2 bases, and 10 bases lay in between. The CDR3 is 13 residues long. Germline-derived CDR1 and CDR2 are SGHTA and FQGNSA. For the CDR3, the DNA is TGTGCCAGCAGCCGGGCAGGGCCCTACGAGCAGTACTTC. It codes for CASSRAGPYEQYF.

The chain links TRBV6-5 to TRBJ2-3, with D tentatively TRBD2 (6 bases). The germline V gene encodes CDR1 MNHEY and CDR2 SVGAGI. CDR3 length equals 13 residues. V was shortened by 4 bases and J by 9 bases, with 14 bases between the two germline ends. The CDR3 DNA follows: TGTGCCAGCAGTTGGTCGGGGGAACGCACGCAGTATTTT. This codes for CASSWSGERTQYF.

V usage is TRBV28 and J usage is TRBJ1-4; possible D gene TRBD1, 6 bases. The CDR3 sequence is 15 residues long. Trimming cost V 4 bases and J 4 bases, with 13 bases left between them. Germline CDR1 reads MDHEN; CDR2 reads SYDVKM. DNA for the CDR3: TGTGCCAGCAGTTCTGTACAGGGCCTTAATGAAAAACTGTTTTTT. Amino acid sequence: CASSSVQGLNEKLFF.

This chain connects TRBV9 to TRBJ2-7; D is possibly TRBD2 (5 bases). Germline CDR1 and CDR2: SGDLS and YYNGEE. The CDR3 is 13 residues long. Between the trimmed V and J ends, which lost 3 bases and 6 bases, there was a span of 13 bases. Here the CDR3 reads CASSAIAGLEQYF. The CDR3 nucleotides read TGTGCCAGCAGCGCAATCGCGGGCCTCGAGCAGTACTTC. Complete variable domain (other parts from reference TRBV9 and TRBJ2-7): DSGVTQTPKHLITATGQRVTLRCSPRSGDLSVYWYQQSLDQGLQFLIQYYNGEERAKGNILERFSAQQFPDLHSELNLSSLELGDSALYFCASSAIAGLEQYFGPGTRLTVT.

The chain uses TRBV6-5 and TRBJ1-3; D unresolved. V was pared by 0 bases and J by 4 bases, with 10 bases between. The length of the CDR3 is 15 residues. CDR1 and CDR2 (germline): MNHEY, SVGAGI. Here the CDR3 DNA reads TGTGCCAGCAGTTACTCGCAGGTCCCGGGAAACACCATATATTTT. Protein: CASSYSQVPGNTIYF.

V and J are TRBV6-5 and TRBJ1-2; 8 nucleotides agree with TRBD1. The length of the CDR3 is 13 residues. V gave up 8 bases and J gave up 5 bases; unmatched junction bases: 7. Germline V CDR1 and CDR2: MNHEY, SVGAGI. CDR3 sequence: CASDWTGNYGYTF. CDR3 coding DNA: TGTGCCAGCGATTGGACAGGGAATTATGGCTACACCTTC.

V usage is TRBV19 and J usage is TRBJ2-7, with TRBD1 matching 10 bases. The germline V gene has CDR1 LNHDA and CDR2 SQIVND (reference sequence). CDR3 size: 15 residues. The J segment lost 2 bases and the V segment lost 3 bases, leaving 4 bases of the junction unmatched. The chain's CDR3 is CASSIGGTGAYEQYF. CDR3 nucleotides: TGTGCCAGTAGTATTGGCGGGACAGGGGCCTACGAGCAGTACTTC.

This clone has only a few counts. The V gene is TRBV7-2, the J gene TRBJ2-1; TRBD1 aligns across 8 bases. The CDR3 spans 16 residues. With V trimmed by 5 bases and J by 8 bases, 14 bases remained unmatched. CDR1 and CDR2 (germline): SGHTA, FQGNSA. CDR3 sequence reads: CASSIKVQGATHEQFF. The CDR3 DNA sequence: TGTGCCAGCAGCATTAAGGTGCAGGGGGCAACACATGAGCAGTTCTTC.

This clone was counted between two and nine times. V is TRBV4-1 and J is TRBJ2-5; 8 bases match TRBD2. V shed 2 bases and J 5 bases; nucleotides not matched to a gene: 7. Germline assignment: CDR1 MGHRA and CDR2 YSYEKL. This CDR3 has 15 amino acids. Written as DNA, the CDR3 is TGCGCCAGCAGCCAAACTAGCGGATCCCCGGAGACCCAGTACTTC. Its protein is CASSQTSGSPETQYF.

The genes are TRBV6-2 or TRBV6-3 and TRBJ2-2; 7 nucleotides line up with TRBD1. The CDR3 is 15 residues long. Germline V gives CDR1 MNHEY, CDR2 SVGEGT. The ends lost 5 bases at V and 0 bases at J; junction bases unmatched: 3. CDR3 DNA: TGTGCCAGCAGTAGGGGGACAGCGAACACCGGGGAGCTGTTTTTT. Translation gives CASSRGTANTGELFF.

The V and J genes are TRBV7-8 and TRBJ2-7, with D unresolved. Germline CDR1 is SGHVS and CDR2 is FQNEAQ. Trimming left V 5 bases short and J 0 bases short, with 11 bases between. This CDR3 region has 14 residues. The CDR3 bases are TGTGCCAGCAGCCGGTCCGCGAACTCCTACGAGCAGTACTTC. It encodes CASSRSANSYEQYF. The complete variable domain, with remaining parts taken from reference TRBV7-8 and TRBJ2-7, reads GAGVSQSPRYKVAKRGQDVALRCDPISGHVSLFWYQQALGQGPEFLTYFQNEAQLDKSGLPSDRFFAERPEGSVSTLKIQRTQQEDSAVYLCASSRSANSYEQYFGPGTRLTVT.